The entry below describes one T cell receptor (beta chain). TCRbeta library construction was performed incorporating unique molecular identifiers. TCRdb re-called the PCR reads through MiXCR, storing one row per CDR3 protein. The sample lists 480,000 or so distinct CDR3 sequences; under 12% were seen once. This sample was included in a study of T-cell reconstitution after alpha-beta-depleted transplantation in children. V was shortened by 6 bases and J by 7 bases, with 15 bases between the two germline ends. Germline V CDR1 and CDR2: MNHNS, SASEGT. The CDR3 runs to 14 residues. The origin of this receptor is a child under 10 years old with inherited bone marrow failure, due to receive a stem cell transplant. The sample here was PBMCs, taken before TCRalphabeta/CD19-depleted stem cell transplant. The chain uses TRBV6-1 and TRBJ2-2; D unclear. CDR3 sequence reads: CASSPVELGGELFF. For the CDR3, the DNA is TGTGCCAGCAGCCCCGTCGAGCTGGGCGGGGAGCTGTTTTTT.